This TCR beta chain derives from a study of T cells after yellow fever vaccination. Findings of the study overall: Clones from primary vaccination mostly reappeared after the booster (about 97% CD4, roughly 87% CD8). FACS-sorted repertoires could contain abundant clonotypes contaminating from the bulk population. Weaker in magnitude, the secondary response showed a faster peak on day 5 versus 15.

A universal primer site and UMIs were added as TCR cDNA was made by 5'RACE template switching. TCRdb re-called the 5' RACE reads through MiXCR, storing one row per CDR3 protein. The sample shows 250,000 to 400,000 distinct CDR3 sequences, approximately 4% of them seen only once. Turning to this clonotype: Antigen: not known.

This clonotype was sampled from a man between 18 and 29 years old who received the YFV17D yellow fever vaccine. Sequencing used PBMCs, obtained 5 days after the yellow fever booster vaccination.

This CDR3 is CASSSGRRGAETQYF. The CDR3, as DNA: TGTGCCAGCAGCTCGGGAAGGAGGGGCGCAGAGACCCAGTACTTC. The V gene is TRBV5-8, the J gene TRBJ2-5; D is perhaps TRBD2 (6 bases). The V gene lost 3 bases and the J gene lost 4 bases, with 16 bases spanning the gap. The CDR3 runs 15 residues. Germline CDR1 SGHTS, CDR2 YDEGEE.